A single sample gave rise to the 27 T cell receptor beta chains below, sequenced in a study of blood T cells in healthy people across ages. The authors ran a second PCR of 7 to 11 cycles using a sample-barcoded 5' primer and a J-beta primer mix. Via MiXCR, TCRdb re-called the 5' RACE reads, giving one row per CDR3 protein. The sample contains about 670,000 distinct CDR3 sequences, approximately 40% of which appear only once. The sample comprised blood. All receptors derive from a man aged 80 or over in good health.

This clonotype came up a few times. The chain carries TRBV6-1 and TRBJ1-1; no clear D gene. V lost 6 bases and J 2 bases, leaving 10 bases between the germline ends. CDR1 is MNHNS, CDR2 SASEGT, per germline. This CDR3 contains 13 residues. For the CDR3, the DNA is TGTGCCAGCAGCCAGGTTGTTAACACTGAAGCTTTCTTT. Translated, it gives CASSQVVNTEAFF.

V and J are TRBV11-2 and TRBJ2-1, with D maybe TRBD1 (6 bases). The V and J ends lost 4 bases and 11 bases respectively, with 9 bases between them. The CDR3 spans 11 residues. The germline gives CDR1 SGHAT, CDR2 FQNNGV. The DNA of the CDR3 is TGTGCCAGCAGCTCCAGGGGTAAGCAGTTCTTC. Translated, it gives CASSSRGKQFF.

With regard to this clonotype: A much larger clone lies a single base off, so this may be a read error. CDR3 DNA: TGCAGTGCTCTACTAACGGGGCCTTCCTACAATGAGCAGTTCTTC. Translation gives CSALLTGPSYNEQFF. This sequence joins TRBV20-1 and TRBJ2-1, with D tentatively TRBD1 or TRBD2 (5 bases each). The V and J ends lost 5 bases and 1 base respectively, with 15 bases between them. Germline V gene lookup returns CDR1 DFQATT and CDR2 SNEGSKA (reference sequence). The CDR3 is made up of 15 amino acids.

CDR3: CASLGLRDRGKDTQYF. The CDR3, as DNA: TGTGCCAGCCTTGGGCTCCGGGACAGGGGGAAAGATACGCAGTATTTT. This chain uses TRBV27 with TRBJ2-3, with 11 bases identical to TRBD1. J lost 5 bases, V lost 8 bases, and 12 bases had no gene match. The CDR3 consists of 16 residues. Looked up from germline, CDR1 is MNHEY and CDR2 is SMNVEV (reference sequence).

The genes are TRBV2 and TRBJ2-3; 8 positions agree with TRBD1. V shed 7 bases, J shed 1 base, and the junction held 10 bases outside the gene matches. The germline gives CDR1 SNHLY, CDR2 FYNNEI. There are 16 residues in the CDR3. The CDR3: CASKRGPGGRTDTQYF. The CDR3 region has the DNA TGTGCCAGCAAGAGGGGGCCAGGGGGCCGCACAGATACGCAGTATTTT. The full variable domain, with the rest looked up from reference TRBV2 and TRBJ2-3, is EPEVTQTPSHQVTQMGQEVILRCVPISNHLYFYWYRQILGQKVEFLVSFYNNEISEKSEIFDDQFSVERPDGSNFTLKIRSTKLEDSAMYFCASKRGPGGRTDTQYFGPGTRLTVL.

The chain uses TRBV7-2 and TRBJ1-6; TRBD1 matches at 9 bases. The length of the CDR3 is 17 residues. CDR1 is SGHTA, CDR2 FQGNSA, per germline. V gave up 3 bases and J gave up 4 bases; unmatched junction bases: 7. The CDR3 region is CASSFPGQGGYNSPLHF. The CDR3 bases are TGTGCCAGCAGCTTCCCGGGACAGGGAGGTTATAATTCACCCCTCCACTTT.

With regard to this clonotype: Just one base apart from a much larger clone, this may be a read error. The CDR3 bases are TGTGCCAGCAGAATTAGCGGGAGCACCTACAATGAGCGGTACTTC. Translating gives CASRISGSTYNERYF. The chain has TRBV12-3 or TRBV12-4 and TRBJ2-1, with 9 bases identical to TRBD2. The CDR3 is made up of 15 amino acids.

The chain employs TRBV27 and TRBJ2-5, with TRBD1 matching 7 bases. Trimming took 5 bases from V and 4 from J; bases not matched to a gene: 10. Germline V gene sequence: CDR1 MNHEY, CDR2 SMNVEV (reference sequence). CDR3 size: 15 residues. CDR3 amino acids: CASSLVQGSRETQYF. As DNA, the CDR3 is TGTGCCAGCAGTCTCGTACAGGGGAGTAGAGAGACCCAGTACTTC.

The V call is TRBV5-6, the J call TRBJ2-2; TRBD2 is a possible D gene (7 bases). This CDR3 has 15 amino acids. Per germline, CDR1 SGHDT and CDR2 YYEEEE. V gave up 4 bases and J gave up 2 bases, with 12 bases separating them. This CDR3 is CASSPGGPNTGELFF. The CDR3 coding sequence is TGTGCCAGCAGCCCCGGGGGGCCCAACACCGGGGAGCTGTTTTTT.

The gene calls are TRBV29-1 and TRBJ1-2; D ambiguous. In germline, CDR1 is SQVTM, CDR2 ANQGSEA. The germline V and J ends were trimmed by 7 bases and 1 base, with 13 bases remaining between them. The CDR3 extends over 13 amino acids. CDR3 region: CSAALPGNYGYTF. The CDR3, as DNA: TGCAGCGCCGCTCTGCCGGGTAACTATGGCTACACCTTC.

The rearrangement joins TRBV7-2 to TRBJ2-5; the D gene is possibly TRBD2 (6 bases). The CDR3 has 15 residues. The V gene lost 4 bases and the J gene lost 5 bases, with 17 bases spanning the gap. CDR1 and CDR2 from the germline V gene are SGHTA and FQGNSA. CDR3 sequence (DNA): TGTGCCAGCAGCTCCCTGGGGGGTAGCCAGGAGACCCAGTACTTC. As protein: CASSSLGGSQETQYF.

This chain connects TRBV5-1 to TRBJ2-3; 10 bases are shared with TRBD2. The CDR3 runs to 18 residues. With 0 bases clipped from V and 4 bases from J, the junction kept 11 bases outside the gene matches. Germline V gene lookup returns CDR1 SGHRS and CDR2 YFSETQ. CDR3 protein: CASSLAPAGGGVADTQYF. The CDR3 nucleotides read TGCGCCAGCAGCTTGGCTCCAGCGGGGGGGGGTGTCGCAGATACGCAGTATTTT. Full variable domain (remainder filled in from reference TRBV5-1 and TRBJ2-3): KAGVTQTPRYLIKTRGQQVTLSCSPISGHRSVSWYQQTPGQGLQFLFEYFSETQRNKGNFPGRFSGRQFSNSRSEMNVSTLELGDSALYLCASSLAPAGGGVADTQYFGPGTRLTVL.

The chain carries TRBV20-1 and TRBJ2-3; no clear D gene. CDR1 and CDR2 (germline): DFQATT, SNEGSKA (reference sequence). V was clipped by 5 bases and J by 1 base, with 13 bases between them. The CDR3 runs 14 residues. CDR3: CSALVPFGTDTQYF. DNA of the CDR3: TGCAGTGCTCTGGTCCCCTTCGGCACAGATACGCAGTATTTT.

This clonotype was seen more than once but under ten times. The J gene is TRBJ2-1, the V gene TRBV7-9; no clear D gene. Germline assignment: CDR1 SEHNR and CDR2 FQNEAQ (reference sequence). Trimming removed 7 bases from V and 4 bases from J, with 14 bases in between. The CDR3 spans 14 residues. CDR3 sequence (DNA): TGTGCCAGCATCCAGGCAAGCTTTTACAATGAGCAGTTCTTC. This codes for CASIQASFYNEQFF.

The chain is built from TRBV7-9 and TRBJ2-5, with D possibly being TRBD1 (5 bases). The CDR3 sequence is 14 residues long. Germline CDR1 reads SEHNR; CDR2 reads FQNEAQ (reference sequence). V lost 6 bases and J lost 2, with 13 bases in between. CDR3 bases: TGTGCCAGCAGTCCAGACAGTTATCAAGAGACCCAGTACTTC. Encoded protein: CASSPDSYQETQYF. Drawing the rest from reference TRBV7-9 and TRBJ2-5, the complete variable domain is DTGVSQNPRHKITKRGQNVTFRCDPISEHNRLYWYRQTLGQGPEFLTYFQNEAQLEKSRLLSDRFSAERPKGSFSTLEIQRTEQGDSAMYLCASSPDSYQETQYFGPGTRLLVL.

This clonotype was detected only a few times. V gene TRBV20-1 combines with J gene TRBJ2-7; 10 bases are a match to TRBD1. Germline-derived CDR1 and CDR2 are DFQATT and SNEGSKA (reference sequence). The V segment lost 5 bases and the J segment 6 bases; nucleotides outside the gene matches: 7. This CDR3 comprises 13 residues. The CDR3 is CSASGTGVSEQYF. As DNA, the CDR3 is TGCAGTGCTTCCGGGACAGGGGTCTCCGAGCAGTACTTC.

A few counts support this clonotype. This chain uses TRBV4-3 with TRBJ2-3; D not certain. Germline-derived CDR1 and CDR2 are LGHNA and YSLEER. V lost 6 bases to trimming and J lost 8 bases, with 18 bases between them. This CDR3 has 14 amino acids. In DNA, the CDR3 is TGCGCCAGCAGACCGACCCTCGACCCAGGTACGCAGTATTTT. Protein: CASRPTLDPGTQYF.

This clonotype was counted many times. The gene calls are TRBV3-1 and TRBJ2-1, with D possibly matching TRBD1 (8 bases). Germline assignment: CDR1 LGHDT and CDR2 YNNKEL (reference sequence). V lost 1 base and J lost 0, with 25 bases in between. The CDR3 spans 21 residues. CDR3 coding DNA: TGTGCCAGCAGCCAAGGTTCGGCGCGCACAGGGGGACTAAGCTCCTACAATGAGCAGTTCTTC. The encoded protein is CASSQGSARTGGLSSYNEQFF.

The chain couples TRBV4-2 to TRBJ1-3, with a tentative D call TRBD1 (6 bases). V lost 4 bases to trimming and J lost 1 base, with 11 bases between them. Per germline, CDR1 LGHNA and CDR2 YNFKEQ. The CDR3 runs to 15 residues. The DNA for the CDR3 is TGTGCCAGCAGCCCTAGCCAGGGGTCTGGAAACACCATATATTTT. It codes for CASSPSQGSGNTIYF.

The V and J genes are TRBV6-1 and TRBJ1-2, with 7 bases aligning to TRBD1. The CDR3 contains 14 residues. V gave up 3 bases and J gave up 2 bases; unmatched junction bases: 3. Looked up from germline, CDR1 is MNHNS and CDR2 is SASEGT. CDR3 amino acids: CASSERQGNYGYTF. CDR3 sequence (DNA): TGTGCCAGCAGTGAGAGACAGGGAAACTATGGCTACACCTTC.

This clonotype turned up a few times. The chain joins TRBV6-1 to TRBJ1-6; TRBD1 might be the D (5 bases). The CDR3 has 15 residues. V gave up 6 bases and J gave up 6 bases, with 15 bases separating them. CDR1 is MNHNS, CDR2 SASEGT, per germline. In DNA, the CDR3 is TGTGCCAGCAGCCAGATCGACAGCTCTAATTCACCCCTCCACTTT. This codes for CASSQIDSSNSPLHF.

Many counts were recorded for this clonotype. The chain employs TRBV29-1 and TRBJ1-1; D is undetermined. The CDR3 is 12 residues long. V lost 6 bases and J lost 2, with 10 bases in between. The germline V gene has CDR1 SQVTM and CDR2 ANQGSEA. For the CDR3, the DNA is TGCAGCGTAATCGCACCAAACACTGAAGCTTTCTTT. Encoded protein: CSVIAPNTEAFF. Full variable domain (missing parts from reference TRBV29-1 and TRBJ1-1): SAVISQKPSRDICQRGTSLTIQCQVDSQVTMMFWYRQQPGQSLTLIATANQGSEATYESGFVIDKFPISRPNLTFSTLTVSNMSPEDSSIYLCSVIAPNTEAFFGQGTRLTVV.

This clonotype was counted between two and nine times. The CDR3 sequence is CASSLAGGVLQETQYF. The CDR3 nucleotides read TGTGCCAGCAGCTTAGCGGGTGGAGTCCTTCAAGAGACCCAGTACTTC. The genes are TRBV7-9 and TRBJ2-5; no firm D call. Germline-derived CDR1 and CDR2 are SEHNR and FQNEAQ (reference sequence). V was pared by 0 bases and J by 2 bases, with 13 bases between. This CDR3 region has 16 residues.

This clonotype appeared a single time. A much bigger clone sits one base away, suggesting this may be a read error. The chain recombines TRBV4-3 with TRBJ1-5; D unresolved. Germline CDR1 LGHNA, CDR2 YSLEER. The CDR3 sequence is 15 residues long. CDR3 nucleotide sequence: TGCGCCGGCAGCCAAGATAGCAGGAGCAATCAGCCCCAGCATTTT. As protein: CAGSQDSRSNQPQHF.

The sample holds many counts of this clonotype. The chain is built from TRBV29-1 and TRBJ2-1; D may be TRBD1 (5 bases). The CDR3 sequence is 15 residues long. Germline values: CDR1 SQVTM, CDR2 ANQGSEA. V lost 3 bases, J lost 0 bases, and 12 bases lay in between. The CDR3, as DNA: TGCAGCGTTGACAGGGCCTCGAGCTCCTACAATGAGCAGTTCTTC. It codes for CSVDRASSSYNEQFF.

The chain joins TRBV20-1 to TRBJ2-3; maybe TRBD2 (7 bases). This CDR3 contains 12 residues. Germline lookup yields CDR1 DFQATT and CDR2 SNEGSKA (reference sequence). Trimming took 7 bases from V and 5 from J, leaving 13 bases between them. For the CDR3, the DNA is TGCAGTGTTGGGGGGGCAATAGATACGCAGTATTTT. Protein product: CSVGGAIDTQYF.

This clonotype was observed once. This sequence joins TRBV3-1 and TRBJ1-4; 10 bases line up with TRBD1. Germline V gene lookup returns CDR1 LGHDT and CDR2 YNNKEL (reference sequence). With 2 bases clipped from V and 2 bases from J, the junction kept 2 bases outside the gene matches. The CDR3 length is 16 residues. CDR3 sequence (DNA): TGTGCCAGCAGCCAACGGGACAGGGGCACTAATGAAAAACTGTTTTTT. Its translation is CASSQRDRGTNEKLFF. Full variable domain (missing parts from reference TRBV3-1 and TRBJ1-4): DTAVSQTPKYLVTQMGNDKSIKCEQNLGHDTMYWYKQDSKKFLKIMFSYNNKELIINETVPNRFSPKSPDKAHLNLHINSLELGDSAVYFCASSQRDRGTNEKLFFGSGTQLSVL.